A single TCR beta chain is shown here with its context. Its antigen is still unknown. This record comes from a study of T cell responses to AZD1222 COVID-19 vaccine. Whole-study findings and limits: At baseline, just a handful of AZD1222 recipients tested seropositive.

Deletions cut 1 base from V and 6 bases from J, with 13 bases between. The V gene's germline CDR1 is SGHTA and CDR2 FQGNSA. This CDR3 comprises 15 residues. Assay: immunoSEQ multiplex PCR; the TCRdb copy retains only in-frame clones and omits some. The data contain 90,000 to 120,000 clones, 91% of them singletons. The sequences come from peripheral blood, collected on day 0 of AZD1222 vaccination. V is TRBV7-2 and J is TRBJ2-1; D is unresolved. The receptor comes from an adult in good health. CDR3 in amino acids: CASSLGANSGNEQFF. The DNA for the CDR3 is TGTGCCAGCAGCTTAGGAGCGAATAGTGGCAATGAGCAGTTCTTC.